Listed below are T cell receptor beta chains from one sample, sequenced in a study of blood T cell repertoires in COVID-19. Sequencing was performed with immunoSEQ multiplex PCR; in TCRdb, only in-frame clones are kept and a portion is missing. The repertoire holds roughly 77,000 clones, over 70% seen once, with 7.5% to 10% in the top ten. The sequencing input was peripheral blood. The receptors shown here come from a human donor in a cohort sampled during active COVID-19. Both conserved end residues are part of each CDR3. The D gene is left open where the match is weak. Some rows have no size entry. The others give once, few or many, or a class for an expanded clone.

j_call d_call clone_size v_call cdr3_nt cdr3_aa
TRBJ2-2 TRBD1 - TRBV30 TGTGCCTGGAGGCTCAGGGGGCGCGACACCGGGGAGCTGTTTTTT CAWRLRGRDTGELFF
TRBJ2-7 - - TRBV6-1 TGTGCCAGCAGTGAAGAAGCGCCCTCCCAGCAGTACTTC CASSEEAPSQQYF
TRBJ2-3 TRBD2 - TRBV7-3 TGTGCCAGCAGCTTAGGAGCGGGGGAAGATACGCAGTATTTT CASSLGAGEDTQYF
TRBJ2-5 TRBD2 - TRBV2 TGTGCCAGCAAGGAAGCGGGGGGGCGGGAGACCCAGTACTTC CASKEAGGRETQYF
TRBJ1-2 TRBD1 - TRBV19 TGTGCCAGTAGTGCAACAGGGGGCGCTGGCTACTATGGCTACACCTTC CASSATGGAGYYGYTF
TRBJ2-1 TRBD2 - TRBV20-1 TGCAGTGCTAGTCGGACTAGCGGCTACAATGAGCAGTTCTTC CSASRTSGYNEQFF
TRBJ2-1 TRBD2 - TRBV10-3 TGTGCCATCAGTGAACTAGCGGGGCCCAGCTCCTACAATGAGCAGTTCTTC CAISELAGPSSYNEQFF
TRBJ1-5 - few TRBV19 TGTGCCAGTAGCGCCTCGGGGACTGGAACGTATCAGCCCCAGCATTTT CASSASGTGTYQPQHF
TRBJ1-2 TRBD1 - TRBV9 TGTGCCAGCAGCGTAGTGGGAGTTTTGGTGGGGAGTCCCGGGACAGGGTCTGGTAACTATGGCTACACCTTC CASSVVGVLVGSPGTGSGNYGYTF
TRBJ1-4 - - TRBV9 TGTGCCAGCAGCGTAGAGGGGGTCGGTTCAACTAATGAAAAACTGTTTTTT CASSVEGVGSTNEKLFF
TRBJ2-6 - once TRBV5-1 TGCGCCAGCAGCTTGTGGGGAGCCTCTGGGGCCAACGTCCTGACTTTC CASSLWGASGANVLTF
TRBJ2-5 TRBD1 - TRBV2 TGTGCCAGCAGTGAATTATGGGGCAGGGGGCTAGAGACCCAGTACTTC CASSELWGRGLETQYF
TRBJ1-1 - - TRBV4-3 TGCGCCAGCAGCCAAGATAAGCTACGGAACACTGAAGCTTTCTTT CASSQDKLRNTEAFF
TRBJ2-7 - - TRBV30 TGTGCCTGGAGTGTAAACAGGGCACTCGAGCAGTACTTC CAWSVNRALEQYF
TRBJ1-1 - - TRBV7-9 TGTGCCAGCAGCCCGACAGAGAACACTGAAGCTTTCTTT CASSPTENTEAFF
TRBJ2-7 - - TRBV6-6 TGTGCCAGCAGTCGACTCTACGAGCAGTACTTC CASSRLYEQYF
TRBJ2-5 - - TRBV11-3 TGTGCCAGCAGCTTAGGGACAGTCGAAGAGACCCAGTACTTC CASSLGTVEETQYF
TRBJ2-1 - - TRBV5-1 TGCGCCAGCAGCTTGGCAGGGATTGAGCAGTTCTTC CASSLAGIEQFF
TRBJ1-1 TRBD1 - TRBV4-3 TGCGCCAGCAGCCAAGATTGGACAGGGGATGACCACGTCGGTATGAACACTGAAGCTTTCTTT CASSQDWTGDDHVGMNTEAFF
TRBJ2-5 - - TRBV7-2 TGTGCCAGCAGCCCGCCGGGGTCCAAAGAGACCCAGTACTTC CASSPPGSKETQYF
TRBJ1-3 - - TRBV9 TGTGCCAGCAGCGTAGAGGGGCGAAACACCATATATTTT CASSVEGRNTIYF
TRBJ1-6 - - TRBV11-2 TGTGCCAGCAACAAACGGGAAGATAATTCACCCCTCCACTTT CASNKREDNSPLHF
TRBJ1-5 TRBD1 - TRBV30 TGTGCCTGGGCTGACAGGGGGGATCAGCCCCAGCATTTT CAWADRGDQPQHF
TRBJ2-5 TRBD1 - TRBV5-1 TGCGCCAGCAGCTCTTTAGGCCTTACAGGGGCAAAAGAGACCCAGTACTTC CASSSLGLTGAKETQYF
TRBJ2-5 TRBD2 once TRBV5-1 TGCGCCAGCAGCCCTGGACCGGGGGGTCGGCAAGAGACCCAGTACTTC CASSPGPGGRQETQYF
TRBJ2-6 - few TRBV21-1 TGTGCCAGCAGCGAATCCCCAGGGTATGCTGGGGCCAACGTCCTGACTTTC CASSESPGYAGANVLTF
TRBJ1-2 - - TRBV19 TGTGCCAGTAGTATAGAAGGGGGCTATGGCTACACCTTC CASSIEGGYGYTF
TRBJ2-3 - - TRBV19 TGTGCCAGTAGTCCTCGACTGACTAGCACAGATACGCAGTATTTT CASSPRLTSTDTQYF
TRBJ1-6 - once TRBV30 TGTGCCTGGGGGGGACACTTCAATTCACCCCTCCACTTT CAWGGHFNSPLHF
TRBJ2-7 - - TRBV5-1 TGCGCCAGCTCCATCACAGGGAACGAGCAGTACTTC CASSITGNEQYF
TRBJ2-7 - - TRBV24-1 TGTGCCACCAGAGATCCGACAGCATCCTACGAGCAGTACTTC CATRDPTASYEQYF
TRBJ2-3 - - TRBV2 TGTGCCTCTACTGGGCCATTCACAGATACGCAGTATTTT CASTGPFTDTQYF
TRBJ2-3 TRBD1 - TRBV5-1 TGCGCCAGCAGCGCAACCGGGACAGGGGGCATAGATACGCAGTATTTT CASSATGTGGIDTQYF
TRBJ2-1 - - TRBV19 TGTGCCAGTAGTATCTCCGCGACAGCTTCGTTCTTC CASSISATASFF
TRBJ2-2 - - TRBV7-2 TGTGCCAGCAGCTTAGGACTCCCCCCCGGGGAGCTGTTTTTT CASSLGLPPGELFF
TRBJ1-2 TRBD1 - TRBV6-2/TRBV6-3 TGTGCCAGCAGTCACAGGGACAGGCTGTTCTATGGCTACACCTTC CASSHRDRLFYGYTF
TRBJ2-3 - - TRBV7-2 TGTGCCAGCAGCTTGGGGCCCTCACGAGTACGCACAGATACGCAGTATTTT CASSLGPSRVRTDTQYF
TRBJ2-3 TRBD2 once TRBV2 TGTGCCAGCAGTAAGGGACTAGCGGATACGCAGTATTTT CASSKGLADTQYF
TRBJ1-5 TRBD1 few TRBV6-1 TGTGCCAGCAGTGAAAGGACAGGGGGCTATCAGCCCCAGCATTTT CASSERTGGYQPQHF
TRBJ1-5 - - TRBV11-2 TGTGCCAGCAGCTTTGGCAGTAGCAATCAGCCCCAGCATTTT CASSFGSSNQPQHF
TRBJ1-5 - - TRBV6-2/TRBV6-3 TGTGCCAGCAGTTCGTTCTCAGGGAGCAATCAGCCCCAGCATTTT CASSSFSGSNQPQHF
TRBJ2-7 - - TRBV18 TGTGCCAGCTCACCACTTGGCGGTTACGAGCAGTACTTC CASSPLGGYEQYF
TRBJ2-7 - - TRBV7-2 TGTGCCAGCAGTCCCGGCGGGGCGGGGCGGGACGAGCAGTACTTC CASSPGGAGRDEQYF
TRBJ1-1 - - TRBV7-6 TGTGCCAGCAGCGGAAACGGAGGGTTGGGCGGCTTGAAAAACACTGAAGCTTTCTTT CASSGNGGLGGLKNTEAFF
TRBJ2-2 - once TRBV5-4 TGTGCCAGCAGCTTGGGTTCGGGTCTGCTGTTTTTT CASSLGSGLLFF
TRBJ2-5 TRBD2 - TRBV5-4 TGTGCCAGCAGCTTAGGGAGGGGCCAAGAGACCCAGTACTTC CASSLGRGQETQYF
TRBJ2-7 TRBD1 few TRBV27 TGTGCCATCCCGAGGGACAGGGTCTTCGACGAGCAGTACTTC CAIPRDRVFDEQYF
TRBJ1-5 - few TRBV7-2 TGTGCCAGCAGCTTAGTGGGACTACCCCAGCATTTT CASSLVGLPQHF
TRBJ2-7 TRBD1 few TRBV18 TGTGCCAGCTCAGAGATACAGGGGATCGAGCAGTACTTC CASSEIQGIEQYF
TRBJ1-6 - few TRBV2 TGTGCCAGCAGTGGAACGGGGGGGATGAATTCACCCCTCCACTTT CASSGTGGMNSPLHF